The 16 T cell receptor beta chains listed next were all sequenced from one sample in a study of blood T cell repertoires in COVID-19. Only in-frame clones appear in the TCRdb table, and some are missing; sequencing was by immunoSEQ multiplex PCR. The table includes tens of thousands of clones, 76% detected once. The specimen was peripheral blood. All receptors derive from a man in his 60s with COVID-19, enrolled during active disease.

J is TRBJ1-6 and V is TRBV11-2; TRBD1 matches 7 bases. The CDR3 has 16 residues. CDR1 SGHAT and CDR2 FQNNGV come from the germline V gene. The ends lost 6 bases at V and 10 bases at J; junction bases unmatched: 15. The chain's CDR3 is CASRRLRTGPRSPLHF. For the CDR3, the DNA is TGTGCCAGCAGACGACTTCGGACAGGACCAAGATCACCCCTCCACTTT.

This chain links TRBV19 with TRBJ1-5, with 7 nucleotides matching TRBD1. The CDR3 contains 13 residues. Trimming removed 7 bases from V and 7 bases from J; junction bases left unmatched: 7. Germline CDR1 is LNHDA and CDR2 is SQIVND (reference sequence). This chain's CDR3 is CASTDREGQPQHF. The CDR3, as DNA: TGTGCCAGTACCGACAGGGAAGGCCAGCCCCAGCATTTT.

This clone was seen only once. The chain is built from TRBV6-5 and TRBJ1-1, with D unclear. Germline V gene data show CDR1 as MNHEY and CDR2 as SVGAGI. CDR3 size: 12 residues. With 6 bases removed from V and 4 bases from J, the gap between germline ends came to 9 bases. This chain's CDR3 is CASSPYGTEAFF. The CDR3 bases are TGTGCCAGCAGCCCCTATGGCACTGAAGCTTTCTTT.

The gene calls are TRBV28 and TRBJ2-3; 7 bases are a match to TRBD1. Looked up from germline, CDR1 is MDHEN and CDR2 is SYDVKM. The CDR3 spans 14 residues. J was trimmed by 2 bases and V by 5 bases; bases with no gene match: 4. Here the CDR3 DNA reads TGTGCCAGCAGTACGACAGGGTACACAGATACGCAGTATTTT. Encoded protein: CASSTTGYTDTQYF.

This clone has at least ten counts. DNA of the CDR3: TGCGCCAGCAGCAAAGGACAGGGGCCTGATGAGCAGTACTTC. Amino acids: CASSKGQGPDEQYF. The chain employs TRBV5-1 and TRBJ2-7; 9 nucleotides agree with TRBD1. This CDR3 contains 14 residues. Germline V gene lookup returns CDR1 SGHRS and CDR2 YFSETQ. Trimming at V came to 4 bases and at J to 7 bases, leaving 9 bases not matched to a gene.

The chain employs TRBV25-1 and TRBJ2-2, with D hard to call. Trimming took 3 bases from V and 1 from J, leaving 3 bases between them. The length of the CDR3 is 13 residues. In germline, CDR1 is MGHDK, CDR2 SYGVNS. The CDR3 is CASSDRNTGELFF. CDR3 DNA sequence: TGTGCCAGCAGTGACAGGAACACCGGGGAGCTGTTTTTT.

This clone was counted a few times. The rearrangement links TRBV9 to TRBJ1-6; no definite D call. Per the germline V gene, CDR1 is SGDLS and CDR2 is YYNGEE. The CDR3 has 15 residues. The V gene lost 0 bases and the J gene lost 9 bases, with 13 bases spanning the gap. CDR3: CASSVDSASVSPLHF. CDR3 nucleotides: TGTGCCAGCAGCGTAGACTCGGCTAGCGTTTCACCCCTCCACTTT.

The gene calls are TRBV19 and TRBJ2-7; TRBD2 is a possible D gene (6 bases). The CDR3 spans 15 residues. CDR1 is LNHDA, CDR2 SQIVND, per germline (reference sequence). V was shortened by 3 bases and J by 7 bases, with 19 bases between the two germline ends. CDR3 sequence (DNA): TGTGCCAGTAGTATCCAAGTGGGTCGGGGGAGAGAGCAGTACTTC. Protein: CASSIQVGRGREQYF.

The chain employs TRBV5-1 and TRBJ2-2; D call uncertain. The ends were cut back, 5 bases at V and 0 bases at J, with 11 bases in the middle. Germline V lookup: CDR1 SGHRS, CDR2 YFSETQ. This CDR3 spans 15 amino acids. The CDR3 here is CASRAESANTGELFF. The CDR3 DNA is TGCGCCAGCAGAGCCGAAAGCGCGAACACCGGGGAGCTGTTTTTT.

For the CDR3, the DNA is TGCGCCAGCAGCTTATGGTCTAGCGGTACCGGGGAGCTGTTTTTT. Translated, it gives CASSLWSSGTGELFF. This sequence joins TRBV5-1 and TRBJ2-2; 7 nucleotides agree with TRBD2. Losses at the gene ends were 2 bases for V and 5 bases for J; bases not matched to a gene: 6. The CDR3 sequence is 15 residues long. Germline V gives CDR1 SGHRS, CDR2 YFSETQ.

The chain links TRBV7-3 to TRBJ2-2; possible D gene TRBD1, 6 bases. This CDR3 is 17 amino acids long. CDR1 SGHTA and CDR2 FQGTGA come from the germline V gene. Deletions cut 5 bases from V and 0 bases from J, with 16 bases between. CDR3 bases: TGTGCCAGCAGCCCGGAATCGGCAGGGGCGAACACCGGGGAGCTGTTTTTT. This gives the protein CASSPESAGANTGELFF.

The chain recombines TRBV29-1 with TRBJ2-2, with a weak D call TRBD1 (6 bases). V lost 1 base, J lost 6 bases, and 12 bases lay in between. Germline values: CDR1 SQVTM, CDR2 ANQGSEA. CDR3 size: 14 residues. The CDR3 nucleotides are TGCAGCGTTGAAGTGGGCAGGGGATCCGGGGAGCTGTTTTTT. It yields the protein CSVEVGRGSGELFF.

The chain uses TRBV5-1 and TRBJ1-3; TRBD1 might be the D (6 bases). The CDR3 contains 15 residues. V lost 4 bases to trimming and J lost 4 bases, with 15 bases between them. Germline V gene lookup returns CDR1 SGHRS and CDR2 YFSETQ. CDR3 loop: CASSNSTGKGNTIYF. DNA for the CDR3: TGCGCCAGCAGCAACTCCACAGGGAAAGGAAACACCATATATTTT.

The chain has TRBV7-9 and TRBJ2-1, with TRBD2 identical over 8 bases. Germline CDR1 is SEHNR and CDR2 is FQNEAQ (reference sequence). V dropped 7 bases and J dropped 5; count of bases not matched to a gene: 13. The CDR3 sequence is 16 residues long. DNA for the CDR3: TGTGCCAGCACCCTTAATTGGCGGGAGGTTGACAATGAGCAGTTCTTC. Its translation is CASTLNWREVDNEQFF.

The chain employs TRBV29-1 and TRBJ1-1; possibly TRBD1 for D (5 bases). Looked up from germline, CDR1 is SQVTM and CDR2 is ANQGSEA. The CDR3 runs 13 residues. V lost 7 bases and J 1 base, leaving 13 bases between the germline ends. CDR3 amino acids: CSGGRATNTEAFF. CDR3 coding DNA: TGCAGCGGGGGGAGGGCTACGAACACTGAAGCTTTCTTT.

In nucleotides, the CDR3 is TGCGCCAGCAGCTTGGAGCGGGAGACCAATGAGCAGTTCTTC. Translation: CASSLERETNEQFF. The chain carries TRBV5-1 and TRBJ2-1; 8 bases are a match to TRBD2. CDR3 size: 14 residues. V lost 0 bases, J lost 6 bases, and 2 bases stayed unmatched. The germline V gene has CDR1 SGHRS and CDR2 YFSETQ.